The 11 T cell receptor beta chains below all came from one sample that was sequenced in a study of cytomegalovirus exposure and HLA in healthy donors. Both 60 Vbeta primers and 13 Jbeta primers went into the PCR. The assay was immunoSEQ multiplex PCR, and TCRdb's table has in-frame clones only and misses some. Of roughly 170,000 clones listed, approximately 86% are singletons. Sequencing was performed on PBMCs. The receptors shown here come from a male donor in good health and CMV-seronegative.

A single count supports this clone. J is TRBJ2-5 and V is TRBV9; D might be TRBD2 (5 bases). V was trimmed by 1 base and J by 0 bases, leaving 10 bases between them. The germline CDR1 and CDR2 sequences are SGDLS and YYNGEE. The CDR3 is 15 amino acids. CDR3 region: CASSVSSGNQETQYF. CDR3 bases: TGTGCCAGCAGCGTATCCTCCGGGAACCAAGAGACCCAGTACTTC.

The rearrangement uses TRBV6-6 and TRBJ1-2, with D maybe TRBD1 (6 bases). This CDR3 contains 16 residues. Germline V gives CDR1 MNHNY, CDR2 SVGAGI (reference sequence). V lost 6 bases and J lost 4, with 21 bases in between. CDR3 DNA sequence: TGTGCCAGCAGGGGCTCGACAGGACGCGACGGCTATGGCTACACCTTC. It translates to CASRGSTGRDGYGYTF.

This clone has a single count. V usage is TRBV27 and J usage is TRBJ1-4; 7 bases match TRBD1. The J segment lost 5 bases and the V segment lost 3 bases, leaving 12 bases of the junction unmatched. This CDR3 region has 17 residues. CDR1 is MNHEY, CDR2 SMNVEV, per germline (reference sequence). DNA of the CDR3: TGTGCCAGCAGTTTCTACCCAAGACAGGGTTTAAATGAAAAACTGTTTTTT. Protein product: CASSFYPRQGLNEKLFF.

The chain carries TRBV6-5 and TRBJ2-3; 12 bases line up with TRBD2. The CDR3 spans 14 residues. V was clipped by 6 bases and J by 6 bases; unmatched bases: 4. Per germline, CDR1 MNHEY and CDR2 SVGAGI. CDR3 nucleotides: TGTGCCAGCAGAAGGACTAGCGGGGTTGATACGCAGTATTTT. Translation: CASRRTSGVDTQYF.

V and J are TRBV5-4 and TRBJ1-5; 7 positions match TRBD1. V lost 1 base, J lost 4 bases, and 5 bases stayed unmatched. CDR1 and CDR2 from the germline V gene are SGHNT and YYREEE (reference sequence). The CDR3 is 15 amino acids. The CDR3 coding sequence is TGTGCCAGCAGCTTGAAGCCAGGGGGGAATCAGCCCCAGCATTTT. Protein product: CASSLKPGGNQPQHF.

Notes on this clone: A junction end diverges from the germline sequence, so it may reflect a read error. This chain uses TRBV6-1 with TRBJ1-2; D uncertain. Germline V CDR1 and CDR2: MNHNS, SASEGT. This CDR3 is built from 11 residues. Here the CDR3 DNA reads TGTGCCAGCAGTGAAGCGCTCGGTAGCAGCTTC. Residues: CASSEALGSSF.

The chain combines TRBV13 with TRBJ2-1; TRBD2 agrees at 7 bases. This CDR3 spans 15 amino acids. The ends lost 0 bases at V and 4 bases at J; junction bases unmatched: 3. Germline CDR1 reads PRHDT; CDR2 reads FYEKMQ (reference sequence). The CDR3 protein is CASSLGTSRYNEQFF. The CDR3 DNA reads TGTGCCAGCAGCTTAGGGACTAGCAGATACAATGAGCAGTTCTTC.

The rearrangement uses TRBV6-1 and TRBJ2-7; D may be TRBD1 (5 bases). Germline V gene sequence: CDR1 MNHNS, CDR2 SASEGT. The CDR3 extends over 15 amino acids. Trimming shortened V by 4 bases and J by 6 bases, and 19 bases separated the two germline ends. The CDR3 here is CASSARGLPFVEQYF. CDR3 in DNA: TGTGCCAGCAGTGCTAGGGGTCTCCCCTTTGTCGAGCAGTACTTC.

V gene TRBV19 combines with J gene TRBJ1-5, with 7 bases lining up with TRBD1. The CDR3 has 14 amino acids. Germline lookup yields CDR1 LNHDA and CDR2 SQIVND (reference sequence). J was trimmed by 2 bases and V by 6 bases; bases with no gene match: 4. The CDR3 sequence is CASSRDRRNQPQHF. DNA for the CDR3: TGTGCCAGTAGCAGGGACAGACGCAATCAGCCCCAGCATTTT. Using reference TRBV19 and TRBJ1-5 for the parts outside the CDR3, the full variable domain is DGGITQSPKYLFRKEGQNVTLSCEQNLNHDAMYWYRQDPGQGLRLIYYSQIVNDFQKGDIAEGYSVSREKKESFPLTVTSAQKNPTAFYLCASSRDRRNQPQHFGDGTRLSIL.

The chain links TRBV28 to TRBJ2-7; 8 bases map to TRBD1. Germline V gene lookup returns CDR1 MDHEN and CDR2 SYDVKM. V lost 7 bases and J lost 2; bases outside the gene matches: 10. This CDR3 spans 15 amino acids. This CDR3 is CASTLAPGGPYEQYF. The CDR3 coding sequence is TGTGCCAGCACCCTGGCCCCAGGGGGCCCCTACGAGCAGTACTTC.

In this sample, this clone turned up once. V is TRBV2 and J is TRBJ2-1; a possible D gene is TRBD2 (6 bases). CDR1 is SNHLY, CDR2 FYNNEI, per germline. The CDR3 is 17 residues long. Trimming stripped 4 bases from V and 6 bases from J, with 22 bases between. As DNA, the CDR3 is TGTGCCAGCAGTGTTTCAGGGCGGGGTCCCTTTTTCAATGAGCAGTTCTTC. Amino acids: CASSVSGRGPFFNEQFF.